This T cell receptor (beta chain) was recorded in a study of OX40 agonist ivuxolimab in advanced cancers. Study as a whole: Under the entry rules, prior anti-PD-1, anti-PD-L1 or anti-CTLA-4 therapy was allowed, and approximately 40% had some.

This clone has a handful of counts. Germline-derived CDR1 and CDR2 are MDHEN and SYDVKM. There are 15 residues in the CDR3. Trimming cost V 2 bases and J 3 bases; bases outside gene matches: 4. Measured with immunoSEQ multiplex PCR; TCRdb has only the in-frame clones, and not every one. The table lists about 19,000 clones, about three quarters of them singletons. This material consisted of CD4+ or CD8+ T cells sorted from blood, taken in a trial of the OX40 agonist ivuxolimab. The chain links TRBV28 to TRBJ2-3; TRBD2 agrees at 8 bases. The TCR originated in an adult with an advanced solid tumor such as melanoma, head and neck, liver or kidney cancer. The CDR3 loop reads CASSLRGLATDTQYF. The CDR3 DNA reads as TGTGCCAGCAGTTTAAGAGGACTAGCTACAGATACGCAGTATTTT.